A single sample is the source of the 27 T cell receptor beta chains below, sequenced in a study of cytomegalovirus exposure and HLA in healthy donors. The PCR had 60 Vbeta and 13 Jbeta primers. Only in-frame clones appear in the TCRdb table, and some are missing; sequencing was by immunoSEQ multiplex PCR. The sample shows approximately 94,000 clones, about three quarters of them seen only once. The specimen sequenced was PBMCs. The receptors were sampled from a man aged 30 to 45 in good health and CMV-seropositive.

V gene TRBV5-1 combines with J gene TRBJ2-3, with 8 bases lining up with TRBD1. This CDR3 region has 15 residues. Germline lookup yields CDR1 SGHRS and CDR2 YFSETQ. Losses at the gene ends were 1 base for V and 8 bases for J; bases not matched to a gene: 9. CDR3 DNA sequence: TGCGCCAGCAGCTTGTGGACAGGGTTTATGGTTACGCAGTATTTT. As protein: CASSLWTGFMVTQYF.

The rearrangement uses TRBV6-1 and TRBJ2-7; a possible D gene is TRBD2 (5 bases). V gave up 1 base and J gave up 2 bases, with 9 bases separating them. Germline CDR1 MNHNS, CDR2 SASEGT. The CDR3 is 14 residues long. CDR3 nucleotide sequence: TGTGCCAGCAGTGAAGGACGGGATACCTACGAGCAGTACGTC. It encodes CASSEGRDTYEQYV.

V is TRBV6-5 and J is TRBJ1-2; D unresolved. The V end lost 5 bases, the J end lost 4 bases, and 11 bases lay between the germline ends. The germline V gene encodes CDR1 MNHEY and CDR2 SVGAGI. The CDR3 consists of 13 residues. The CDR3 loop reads CASSDTASYGYTF. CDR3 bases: TGTGCCAGCAGTGATACAGCTTCCTATGGCTACACCTTC.

The CDR3 sequence is CASSPSGTGDYGYTF. The CDR3 DNA reads as TGCGCCAGCAGCCCCTCCGGGACAGGGGATTATGGCTACACCTTC. This chain uses TRBV4-1 with TRBJ1-2, with 10 bases identical to TRBD1. The ends lost 4 bases at V and 5 bases at J; junction bases unmatched: 7. This CDR3 spans 15 amino acids. The V gene's germline CDR1 is MGHRA and CDR2 YSYEKL.

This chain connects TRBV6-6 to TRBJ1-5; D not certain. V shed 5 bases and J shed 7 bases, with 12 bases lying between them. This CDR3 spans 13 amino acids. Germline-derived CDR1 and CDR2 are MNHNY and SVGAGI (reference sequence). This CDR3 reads CASSPRGGQPQHF. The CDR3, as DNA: TGTGCCAGCAGTCCCCGGGGAGGACAGCCCCAGCATTTT.

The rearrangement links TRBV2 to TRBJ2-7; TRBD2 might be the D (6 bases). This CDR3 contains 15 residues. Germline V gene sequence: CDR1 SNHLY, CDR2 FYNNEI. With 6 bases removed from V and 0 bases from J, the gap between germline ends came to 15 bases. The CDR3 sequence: CASRRDSQISYEQYV. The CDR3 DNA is TGTGCCAGCAGGAGGGACTCTCAGATCTCCTACGAGCAGTACGTC.

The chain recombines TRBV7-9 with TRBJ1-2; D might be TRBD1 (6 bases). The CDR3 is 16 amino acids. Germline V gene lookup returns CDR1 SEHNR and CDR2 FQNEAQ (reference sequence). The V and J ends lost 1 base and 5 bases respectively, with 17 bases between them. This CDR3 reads CASSLGPRTERYGYTF. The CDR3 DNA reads TGTGCCAGCAGCTTAGGTCCCCGGACAGAGAGGTATGGCTACACCTTC.

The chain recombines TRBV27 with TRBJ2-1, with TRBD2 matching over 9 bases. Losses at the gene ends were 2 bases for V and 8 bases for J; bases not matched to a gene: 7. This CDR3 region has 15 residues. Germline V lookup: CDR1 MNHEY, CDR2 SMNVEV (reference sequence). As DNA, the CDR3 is TGTGCCAGCAGTTTAGAGTACGCGGGGGGGTATGAGCAGTTCTTC. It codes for CASSLEYAGGYEQFF.

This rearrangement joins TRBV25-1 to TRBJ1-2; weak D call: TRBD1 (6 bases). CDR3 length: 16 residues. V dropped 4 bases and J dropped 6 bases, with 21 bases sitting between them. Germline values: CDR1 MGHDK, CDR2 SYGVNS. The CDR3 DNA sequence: TGTGCCAGCAGTGTCCCCGACTACCCCAGGGGACATGGCTACACCTTC. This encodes CASSVPDYPRGHGYTF.

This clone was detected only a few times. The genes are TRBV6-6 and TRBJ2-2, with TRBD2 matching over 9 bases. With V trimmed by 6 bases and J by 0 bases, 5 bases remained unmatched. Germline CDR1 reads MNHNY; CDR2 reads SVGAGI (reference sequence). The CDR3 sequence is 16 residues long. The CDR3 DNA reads TGTGCCAGCAGACCCGCTAGCGGGACGAACACCGGGGAGCTGTTTTTT. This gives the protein CASRPASGTNTGELFF.

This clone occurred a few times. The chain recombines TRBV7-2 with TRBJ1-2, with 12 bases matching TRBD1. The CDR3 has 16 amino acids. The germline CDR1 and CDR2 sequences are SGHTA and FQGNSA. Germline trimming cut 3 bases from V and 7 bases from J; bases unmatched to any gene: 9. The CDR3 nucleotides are TGTGCCAGCAGCTTCGCACCCGGGACAGGGGGCTTTGGCTACACCTTC. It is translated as CASSFAPGTGGFGYTF.

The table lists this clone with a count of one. Here the CDR3 DNA reads TGCGCCAGCAGGAGGTCGGTACAGGGAGACTATGGCTACACCTTC. Translation gives CASRRSVQGDYGYTF. J is TRBJ1-2 and V is TRBV5-1; TRBD1 might be the D (6 bases). The CDR3 sequence is 15 residues long. V was shortened by 5 bases and J by 3 bases, with 17 bases between the two germline ends. Germline lookup yields CDR1 SGHRS and CDR2 YFSETQ.

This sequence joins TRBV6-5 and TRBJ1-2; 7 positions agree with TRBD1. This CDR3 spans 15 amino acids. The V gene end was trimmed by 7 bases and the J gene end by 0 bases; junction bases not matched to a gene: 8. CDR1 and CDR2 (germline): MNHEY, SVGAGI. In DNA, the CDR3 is TGTGCCAGCAACAAGAAGGGGACAGCTAACTATGGCTACACCTTC. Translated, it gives CASNKKGTANYGYTF.

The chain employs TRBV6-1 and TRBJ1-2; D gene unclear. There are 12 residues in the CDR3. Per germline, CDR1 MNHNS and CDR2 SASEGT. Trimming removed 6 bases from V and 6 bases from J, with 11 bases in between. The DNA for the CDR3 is TGTGCCAGCAGGCCCACTCCGCATGGCTACACCTTC. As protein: CASRPTPHGYTF.

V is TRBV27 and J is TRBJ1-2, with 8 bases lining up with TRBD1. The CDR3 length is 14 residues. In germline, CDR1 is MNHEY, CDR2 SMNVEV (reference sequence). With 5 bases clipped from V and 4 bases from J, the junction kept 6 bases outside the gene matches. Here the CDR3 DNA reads TGTGCCAGCAGTATCCGACAGGGGATCTATGGCTACACCTTC. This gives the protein CASSIRQGIYGYTF.

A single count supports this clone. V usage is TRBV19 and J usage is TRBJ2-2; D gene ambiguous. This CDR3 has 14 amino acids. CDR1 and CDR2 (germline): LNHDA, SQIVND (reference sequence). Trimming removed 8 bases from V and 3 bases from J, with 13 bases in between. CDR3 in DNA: TGTGCCAGTCAAACGACTCTCTACACCGGGGAGCTGTTTTTT. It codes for CASQTTLYTGELFF.

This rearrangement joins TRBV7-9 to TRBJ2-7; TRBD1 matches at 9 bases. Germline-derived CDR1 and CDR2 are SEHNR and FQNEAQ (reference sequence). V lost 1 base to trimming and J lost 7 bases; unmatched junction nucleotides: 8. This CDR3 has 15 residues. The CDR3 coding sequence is TGTGCCAGCAGCTTAGAGGGGACAGGGACGTGGGAGCAGTACTTC. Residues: CASSLEGTGTWEQYF.

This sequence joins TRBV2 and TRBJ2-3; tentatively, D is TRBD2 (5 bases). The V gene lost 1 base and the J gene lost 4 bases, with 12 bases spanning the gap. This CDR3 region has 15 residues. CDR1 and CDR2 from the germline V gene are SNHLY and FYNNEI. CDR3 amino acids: CASSEGASGPDTQYF. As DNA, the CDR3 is TGTGCCAGCAGTGAAGGGGCGAGCGGCCCAGATACGCAGTATTTT.

The CDR3 loop reads CASSLTGRWTEAFF. The CDR3 nucleotides read TGTGCCAGTAGTCTTACAGGGCGTTGGACTGAAGCTTTCTTT. The rearrangement links TRBV19 to TRBJ1-1; D perhaps matches TRBD1 (6 bases). V lost 5 bases to trimming and J lost 5 bases, with 15 bases between them. The CDR3 covers 14 residues. Germline assignment: CDR1 LNHDA and CDR2 SQIVND (reference sequence). The full variable domain, with the rest looked up from reference TRBV19 and TRBJ1-1, is DGGITQSPKYLFRKEGQNVTLSCEQNLNHDAMYWYRQDPGQGLRLIYYSQIVNDFQKGDIAEGYSVSREKKESFPLTVTSAQKNPTAFYLCASSLTGRWTEAFFGQGTRLTVV.

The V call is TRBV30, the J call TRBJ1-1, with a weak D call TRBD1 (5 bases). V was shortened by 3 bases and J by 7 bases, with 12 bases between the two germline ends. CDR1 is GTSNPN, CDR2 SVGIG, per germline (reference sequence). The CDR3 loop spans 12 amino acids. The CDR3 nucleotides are TGTGCCTGGAGGGACCTGACAGATGAAGCTTTCTTT. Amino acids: CAWRDLTDEAFF.

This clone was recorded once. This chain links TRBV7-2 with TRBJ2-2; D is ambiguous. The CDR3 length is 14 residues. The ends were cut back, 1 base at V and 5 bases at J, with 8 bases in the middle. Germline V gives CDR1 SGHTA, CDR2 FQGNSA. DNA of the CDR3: TGTGCCAGCAGCTTAGTTCCACAGACCGGGGAGCTGTTTTTT. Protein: CASSLVPQTGELFF. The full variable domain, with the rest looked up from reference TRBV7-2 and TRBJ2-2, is GAGVSQSPSNKVTEKGKDVELRCDPISGHTALYWYRQSLGQGLEFLIYFQGNSAPDKSGLPSDRFSAERTGGSVSTLTIQRTQQEDSAVYLCASSLVPQTGELFFGEGSRLTVL.

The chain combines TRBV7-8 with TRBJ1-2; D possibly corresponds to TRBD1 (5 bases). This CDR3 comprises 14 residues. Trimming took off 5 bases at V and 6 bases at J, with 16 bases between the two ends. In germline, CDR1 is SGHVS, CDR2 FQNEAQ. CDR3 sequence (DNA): TGTGCCAGCAGCCTAGGGGCGGGGGACCATGGCTACACCTTC. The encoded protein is CASSLGAGDHGYTF.

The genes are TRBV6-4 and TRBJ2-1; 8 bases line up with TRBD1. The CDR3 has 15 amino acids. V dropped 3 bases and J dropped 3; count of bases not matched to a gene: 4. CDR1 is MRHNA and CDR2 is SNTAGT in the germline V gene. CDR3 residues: CASSESQGDYNEQFF. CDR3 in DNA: TGTGCCAGCAGTGAGTCACAGGGGGACTACAATGAGCAGTTCTTC.

The CDR3 DNA reads as TGTGCCAGCTCACAGCGCAGGGTACGAGATCGGGAAAAACTGTTTTTT. Translated, it gives CASSQRRVRDREKLFF. The V and J genes are TRBV18 and TRBJ1-4, with TRBD1 as a possible D gene (5 bases). CDR1 KGHSH and CDR2 LQKENI come from the germline V gene. The CDR3 length is 16 residues. Trimming took 4 bases from V and 8 from J, leaving 20 bases between them.

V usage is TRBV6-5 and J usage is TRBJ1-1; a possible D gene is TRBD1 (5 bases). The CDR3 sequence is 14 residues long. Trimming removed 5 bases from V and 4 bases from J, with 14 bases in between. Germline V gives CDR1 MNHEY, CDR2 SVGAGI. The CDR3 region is CASSRDGGSTEAFF. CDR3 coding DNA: TGTGCCAGCAGTAGAGATGGGGGGAGCACTGAAGCTTTCTTT.

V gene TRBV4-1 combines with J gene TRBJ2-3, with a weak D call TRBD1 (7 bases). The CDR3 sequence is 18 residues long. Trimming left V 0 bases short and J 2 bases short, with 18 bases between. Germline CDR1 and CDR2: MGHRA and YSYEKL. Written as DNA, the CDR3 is TGCGCCAGCAGCCAAGATCGGAGCGGAGGGGGCCCCACAGATACGCAGTATTTT. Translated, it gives CASSQDRSGGGPTDTQYF.

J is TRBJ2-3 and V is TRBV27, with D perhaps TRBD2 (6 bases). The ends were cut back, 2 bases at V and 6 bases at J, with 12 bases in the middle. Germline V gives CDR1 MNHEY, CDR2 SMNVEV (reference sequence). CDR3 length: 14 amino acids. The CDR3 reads CASSLGRGRDTQYF. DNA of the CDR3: TGTGCCAGCAGTTTAGGGAGAGGGAGGGATACGCAGTATTTT.